This passage covers 25 T cell receptor beta chains from one sample sequenced in a study of blood T cell repertoires in COVID-19. Profiled with immunoSEQ multiplex PCR; TCRdb holds only in-frame clones, not every one. The table includes around 95,000 clones, 88% detected once. The sample consisted of peripheral blood. These receptors were taken from a human donor in a cohort sampled during active COVID-19.

The rearrangement links TRBV19 to TRBJ2-3; the D gene is possibly TRBD2 (6 bases). Per the germline V gene, CDR1 is LNHDA and CDR2 is SQIVND (reference sequence). Trimming removed 6 bases at V and 4 bases at J, with 14 bases between. The CDR3 has 14 amino acids. The CDR3: CASRGRLGADTQYF. CDR3 DNA: TGTGCCAGTAGGGGGAGGCTAGGGGCAGATACGCAGTATTTT.

The V and J genes are TRBV4-1 and TRBJ1-1; 9 nucleotides align to TRBD1. CDR3 length: 13 residues. V lost 8 bases and J lost 4; bases outside the gene matches: 5. The germline gives CDR1 MGHRA, CDR2 YSYEKL. The chain's CDR3 is CASGGQGTTEAFF. For the CDR3, the DNA is TGCGCCAGCGGCGGACAGGGGACCACTGAAGCTTTCTTT.

This rearrangement joins TRBV4-3 to TRBJ2-4, with a weak D call TRBD2 (7 bases). The CDR3 is 21 residues long. Germline CDR1 is LGHNA and CDR2 is YSLEER. V lost 1 base, J lost 0 bases, and 25 bases lay in between. The CDR3 is CASSQVNFRGVAGVAKNIQYF. CDR3 DNA sequence: TGCGCCAGCAGCCAAGTAAATTTCAGGGGCGTGGCGGGGGTAGCCAAAAACATTCAGTACTTC.

V and J are TRBV24-1 and TRBJ2-5; TRBD2 is a possible D gene (5 bases). Germline V gene lookup returns CDR1 KGHDR and CDR2 SFDVKD. The V and J ends lost 1 base and 1 base respectively, with 12 bases between them. This CDR3 spans 16 amino acids. The CDR3 DNA reads TGTGCCACCAGTGATTTTGGACGGGGATCCCAAGAGACCCAGTACTTC. This translates into CATSDFGRGSQETQYF.

This clone turned up a few times. The chain is built from TRBV10-1 and TRBJ1-1; 9 nucleotides agree with TRBD1. Looked up from germline, CDR1 is WNHNN and CDR2 is SYGVQD (reference sequence). The V segment lost 0 bases and the J segment 4 bases; nucleotides outside the gene matches: 0. This CDR3 is built from 14 residues. Here the CDR3 DNA reads TGCGCCAGCAGTGAGTCGGGACAGGGCACTGAAGCTTTCTTT. This sequence encodes CASSESGQGTEAFF.

This chain joins TRBV28 and TRBJ1-5; D call uncertain. Trimming took 11 bases from V and 2 from J, leaving 13 bases between them. Germline CDR1 is MDHEN and CDR2 is SYDVKM. This CDR3 has 13 amino acids. The CDR3 loop reads CASRTEGNQPQHF. The CDR3 DNA is TGTGCCTCCAGGACGGAGGGCAATCAGCCCCAGCATTTT.

CDR3 nucleotides: TGTGCCAGTACCTCCGACTCTTCCGTACCCTACAATGAGCAGTTCTTC. Translation: CASTSDSSVPYNEQFF. The chain joins TRBV19 to TRBJ2-1; D remains unclear. Trimming removed 7 bases from V and 2 bases from J, with 18 bases in between. Germline V lookup: CDR1 LNHDA, CDR2 SQIVND (reference sequence). The CDR3 loop spans 16 amino acids.

The rearrangement links TRBV11-2 to TRBJ2-5; tentative D call: TRBD2 (6 bases). Germline loops: CDR1 SGHAT, CDR2 FQNNGV. The CDR3 has 16 residues. Deletions cut 5 bases from V and 5 bases from J, with 21 bases between. The CDR3 coding sequence is TGTGCCAGCAGCCGCTCGCTAGCGATTACAGCGGAGACCCAGTACTTC. Translated, it gives CASSRSLAITAETQYF.

The genes are TRBV6-6 and TRBJ1-2, with D perhaps TRBD1 (5 bases). CDR1 is MNHNY and CDR2 is SVGAGI in the germline V gene (reference sequence). Trimming removed 5 bases from V and 5 bases from J, with 21 bases in between. This CDR3 is built from 16 residues. CDR3 sequence (DNA): TGTGCCAGCAGTAGCCCCCGGACAATTCTTACATATGGCTACACCTTC. Its translation is CASSSPRTILTYGYTF.

The chain recombines TRBV7-8 with TRBJ2-2; 9 bases fit TRBD2. V gave up 5 bases and J gave up 2 bases; unmatched junction bases: 3. The CDR3 covers 15 residues. Germline CDR1 reads SGHVS; CDR2 reads FQNEAQ. CDR3 DNA sequence: TGTGCCAGCAGCCGACTAGCGGTTAACACCGGGGAGCTGTTTTTT. Protein: CASSRLAVNTGELFF. The whole variable domain, remainder taken from reference TRBV7-8 and TRBJ2-2, is GAGVSQSPRYKVAKRGQDVALRCDPISGHVSLFWYQQALGQGPEFLTYFQNEAQLDKSGLPSDRFFAERPEGSVSTLKIQRTQQEDSAVYLCASSRLAVNTGELFFGEGSRLTVL.

The V gene is TRBV7-9, the J gene TRBJ1-3, with D possibly being TRBD1 (5 bases). Germline CDR1 is SEHNR and CDR2 is FQNEAQ (reference sequence). The germline V and J ends were trimmed by 2 bases and 3 bases, with 20 bases remaining between them. The CDR3 has 18 amino acids. In nucleotides, the CDR3 is TGTGCCAGCAGCTTAAGAAGGGGTTTCACAGCCAATGGAAACACCATATATTTT. Translation: CASSLRRGFTANGNTIYF.

The V call is TRBV6-4, the J call TRBJ2-1; 7 nucleotides align to TRBD2. V trimming: 5 bases; J trimming: 1 base; junction bases outside the gene matches: 5. The CDR3 runs to 15 residues. The germline V gene has CDR1 MRHNA and CDR2 SNTAGT. The CDR3 sequence: CASSSGGGSYNEQFF. In DNA form, the CDR3 reads TGTGCCAGCAGTTCGGGCGGGGGATCCTACAATGAGCAGTTCTTC.

This chain connects TRBV6-4 to TRBJ1-4; D is perhaps TRBD1 (5 bases). V was trimmed by 9 bases and J by 0 bases, leaving 14 bases between them. The CDR3 sequence is 15 residues long. Germline V gives CDR1 MRHNA, CDR2 SNTAGT. CDR3 region: CARISTAATNEKLFF. CDR3 in DNA: TGTGCCAGGATCTCGACAGCCGCAACTAATGAAAAACTGTTTTTT.

The chain joins TRBV15 to TRBJ2-2, with unresolved D. CDR1 and CDR2 (germline): LNHNV, YYDKDF (reference sequence). The CDR3 length is 12 residues. V was shortened by 0 bases and J by 11 bases, with 7 bases between the two germline ends. The CDR3 coding sequence is TGTGCCACCAGCAGAGATGCGTTAGAGCTGTTTTTT. It translates to CATSRDALELFF.

The genes are TRBV7-9 and TRBJ2-1; 9 bases are a match to TRBD2. The CDR3 loop spans 15 amino acids. After removal of 5 bases from V and 5 bases from J, the junction contained 7 bases not matched to a gene. Germline CDR1 reads SEHNR; CDR2 reads FQNEAQ (reference sequence). The CDR3 nucleotides are TGTGCCAGCAGCCACAAGCGGGAGGTGAACAATGAGCAGTTCTTC. The encoded protein is CASSHKREVNNEQFF.

The V call is TRBV28, the J call TRBJ1-1; D call uncertain. The CDR3 is made up of 13 amino acids. Germline assignment: CDR1 MDHEN and CDR2 SYDVKM. V gave up 6 bases and J gave up 0 bases, with 8 bases separating them. The DNA for the CDR3 is TGTGCCAGCAGCAAACCAGTGAACACTGAAGCTTTCTTT. Protein product: CASSKPVNTEAFF.

A few counts support this clone. The chain combines TRBV27 with TRBJ2-1, with D perhaps matching TRBD2 (6 bases). V lost 10 bases, J lost 5 bases, and 15 bases lay in between. Germline V gene sequence: CDR1 MNHEY, CDR2 SMNVEV (reference sequence). There are 13 residues in the CDR3. The CDR3 DNA reads as TGTGCCACCCAAGGGGAGGCCCACAATGAGCAGTTCTTC. Encoded protein: CATQGEAHNEQFF.

J is TRBJ1-4 and V is TRBV4-1; 7 bases match TRBD1. Trimming cost V 6 bases and J 9 bases; bases outside gene matches: 13. The CDR3 spans 15 residues. The germline V gene encodes CDR1 MGHRA and CDR2 YSYEKL. The CDR3 DNA reads as TGCGCCAGCAGAAATGCCGACAGGGAGAATCAAAAACTGTTTTTT. Its protein is CASRNADRENQKLFF.

The V gene is TRBV7-9, the J gene TRBJ1-3, with no clear D. The CDR3 runs to 13 residues. Germline lookup yields CDR1 SEHNR and CDR2 FQNEAQ (reference sequence). With 3 bases removed from V and 4 bases from J, the gap between germline ends came to 7 bases. The CDR3 bases are TGTGCCAGCAGCTTGGCTCAAGGAAACACCATATATTTT. Translation gives CASSLAQGNTIYF. Full variable domain (outside the CDR3, taken from reference TRBV7-9 and TRBJ1-3): DTGVSQNPRHKITKRGQNVTFRCDPISEHNRLYWYRQTLGQGPEFLTYFQNEAQLEKSRLLSDRFSAERPKGSFSTLEIQRTEQGDSAMYLCASSLAQGNTIYFGEGSWLTVV.

V gene TRBV24-1 combines with J gene TRBJ1-5; D perhaps matches TRBD1 (5 bases). The V and J ends lost 5 bases and 0 bases respectively, with 7 bases between them. Germline V gene sequence: CDR1 KGHDR, CDR2 SFDVKD. The CDR3 sequence is 14 residues long. CDR3: CATSVGVSNQPQHF. CDR3 nucleotides: TGTGCCACCAGTGTAGGGGTTAGCAATCAGCCCCAGCATTTT.

The genes are TRBV5-6 and TRBJ1-5; 8 positions agree with TRBD1. In germline, CDR1 is SGHDT, CDR2 YYEEEE. CDR3 size: 15 residues. V lost 0 bases and J lost 7; bases outside the gene matches: 6. The CDR3 here is CASSLGTGGRQPQHF. In DNA, the CDR3 is TGTGCCAGCAGCTTGGGTACAGGGGGGAGGCAGCCCCAGCATTTT. Combining the CDR3 with reference TRBV5-6 and TRBJ1-5 gives the whole variable domain DAGVTQSPTHLIKTRGQQVTLRCSPKSGHDTVSWYQQALGQGPQFIFQYYEEEERQRGNFPDRFSGHQFPNYSSELNVNALLLGDSALYLCASSLGTGGRQPQHFGDGTRLSIL.

The V call is TRBV5-1, the J call TRBJ2-7; D is unclear. Germline lookup yields CDR1 SGHRS and CDR2 YFSETQ. V lost 0 bases, J lost 0 bases, and 7 bases lay in between. The CDR3 sequence is 14 residues long. The CDR3 loop is CASSLEYSSYEQYF. CDR3 nucleotide sequence: TGCGCCAGCAGCTTGGAGTACAGCTCCTACGAGCAGTACTTC.

V gene TRBV28 combines with J gene TRBJ1-5; TRBD1 agrees at 8 bases. The CDR3 extends over 14 amino acids. Trimming removed 7 bases from V and 7 bases from J; junction bases left unmatched: 9. CDR1 is MDHEN, CDR2 SYDVKM, per germline. As DNA, the CDR3 is TGTGCCAGCACCCTAGACAGGGGTCGGCAGCCCCAGCATTTT. It encodes CASTLDRGRQPQHF. The full variable domain, with the rest looked up from reference TRBV28 and TRBJ1-5, is DVKVTQSSRYLVKRTGEKVFLECVQDMDHENMFWYRQDPGLGLRLIYFSYDVKMKEKGDIPEGYSVSREKKERFSLILESASTNQTSMYLCASTLDRGRQPQHFGDGTRLSIL.

This CDR3 is CASSFRDRASSGIGEQFF. The CDR3 DNA is TGTGCCAGCAGCTTCCGGGACAGGGCGTCTAGCGGGATCGGTGAGCAGTTCTTC. The chain links TRBV7-3 to TRBJ2-1, with D perhaps given as TRBD1 or TRBD2 (9 bases each). Germline V gives CDR1 SGHTA, CDR2 FQGTGA. This CDR3 is built from 18 residues. Trimming took 3 bases from V and 9 from J, leaving 27 bases between them.

This clone was found a few times. The V and J genes are TRBV27 and TRBJ2-2; D remains ambiguous. Between the trimmed V and J ends, which lost 5 bases and 2 bases, there was a span of 6 bases. This CDR3 contains 13 residues. Germline V gene sequence: CDR1 MNHEY, CDR2 SMNVEV (reference sequence). The chain's CDR3 is CASSATNTGELFF. The CDR3 nucleotides are TGTGCCAGCAGTGCCACAAACACCGGGGAGCTGTTTTTT.